This is a list of T cell receptor beta chains from one sample in a study of cytomegalovirus exposure and HLA in healthy donors. The data were produced by immunoSEQ multiplex PCR, yet TCRdb's version contains in-frame clones alone and is incomplete. The table records 250,000 to 300,000 clones, approximately 84% of them present only once. Sequenced material: PBMCs. The receptors originated from a woman aged 40 to 50 in good health and CMV-seropositive. Each CDR3 is given with its conserved first and last residue. Each record gives: V gene, clone size, J gene, D gene, CDR3 DNA, CDR3 protein. The D gene is left open where the match is weak. A row's size may be missing; if present it is once, few, many or a size class.

v_call: TRBV18; clone_size: few; j_call: TRBJ1-6; d_call: TRBD1; cdr3_nt: TGTGCCAGCTCACCACCTGCAGGGGGAAATTCACCCCTCCACTTT; cdr3_aa: CASSPPAGGNSPLHF
v_call: TRBV28; clone_size: .; j_call: TRBJ1-4; d_call: TRBD1; cdr3_nt: TGTGCCAGCAGTTCCGGGACAGGAAATGAAAAACTGTTTTTT; cdr3_aa: CASSSGTGNEKLFF
v_call: TRBV6-1; clone_size: .; j_call: TRBJ2-7; d_call: .; cdr3_nt: TGTGCCAGCAGTGAAATTCCGCTAGCAGTGTCCTACGAGCAGTACTTC; cdr3_aa: CASSEIPLAVSYEQYF
v_call: TRBV7-2; clone_size: .; j_call: TRBJ2-3; d_call: TRBD1; cdr3_nt: TGTGCCAGCAGCTTAGTGGTTACAGGGGGCTCGGATACGCAGTATTTT; cdr3_aa: CASSLVVTGGSDTQYF
v_call: TRBV19; clone_size: .; j_call: TRBJ1-5; d_call: .; cdr3_nt: TGTGCCAGTAGTAAACAGGTCAATCAGCCCCAGCATTTT; cdr3_aa: CASSKQVNQPQHF
v_call: TRBV18; clone_size: once; j_call: TRBJ2-4; d_call: .; cdr3_nt: TGTGCCAGCTCACCACCCAGCCCCGCACAGATTCAGTACTTC; cdr3_aa: CASSPPSPAQIQYF
v_call: TRBV28; clone_size: .; j_call: TRBJ2-7; d_call: .; cdr3_nt: TGTGCCAGCAGTATTCCGGGGGTTACCTACGAGCAGTACTTC; cdr3_aa: CASSIPGVTYEQYF
v_call: TRBV27; clone_size: .; j_call: TRBJ2-1; d_call: TRBD2; cdr3_nt: TGTGCCAGCAGTTTACTCTTCGCGGGAGGGGAATACAATGAGCAGTTCTTC; cdr3_aa: CASSLLFAGGEYNEQFF
v_call: TRBV4-2; clone_size: few; j_call: TRBJ1-2; d_call: .; cdr3_nt: TGTGCCAGCAGCCTCCGGGACTCGGGGGGCTACACCTTC; cdr3_aa: CASSLRDSGGYTF
v_call: TRBV30; clone_size: .; j_call: TRBJ2-1; d_call: TRBD2; cdr3_nt: TGTGCCTGGAGTGTAGGGACTACTTCCTCCAATGAGCAGTTCTTC; cdr3_aa: CAWSVGTTSSNEQFF
v_call: TRBV29-1; clone_size: .; j_call: TRBJ1-1; d_call: .; cdr3_nt: TGCAGCGTTGGACAGATGAACACTGAAGCTTTCTTT; cdr3_aa: CSVGQMNTEAFF
v_call: TRBV25-1; clone_size: .; j_call: TRBJ1-4; d_call: .; cdr3_nt: TGTGCCAGCAGTATCGATGGGGACATCCTAAGGGTGTTTTTT; cdr3_aa: CASSIDGDILRVFF
v_call: TRBV18; clone_size: once; j_call: TRBJ2-7; d_call: TRBD2; cdr3_nt: TGTGCCAGCTCCCCCGGGACTAGCGCCTACGAGCAGTACTTC; cdr3_aa: CASSPGTSAYEQYF
v_call: TRBV7-2; clone_size: .; j_call: TRBJ2-3; d_call: TRBD2; cdr3_nt: TGTGCCAGCAGCCAGGGGACTAGCGGGAGTAGCTTGGATACGCAGTATTTT; cdr3_aa: CASSQGTSGSSLDTQYF
v_call: TRBV7-2; clone_size: .; j_call: TRBJ2-7; d_call: TRBD2; cdr3_nt: TGTGCCAGCAGCCCGGGACTAGCGCTGAGCTCCTACGAGCAGTACTTC; cdr3_aa: CASSPGLALSSYEQYF
v_call: TRBV14; clone_size: .; j_call: TRBJ1-2; d_call: TRBD1; cdr3_nt: TGTGCCAGCAGCCCCCAGGGGGCGGACTATGGCTACACCTTC; cdr3_aa: CASSPQGADYGYTF
v_call: TRBV6-5; clone_size: .; j_call: TRBJ2-1; d_call: .; cdr3_nt: TGTGCCAGCAGTTCGAGTTATAGCGCCAATGAGCAGTTCTTC; cdr3_aa: CASSSSYSANEQFF